This T cell receptor (beta chain) was identified in a study of blood T cell repertoires in COVID-19. On the study more broadly: Samples came from the United States, Italy and Spain, spanning acute and convalescent COVID-19.

Losses at the gene ends were 5 bases for V and 5 bases for J; bases not matched to a gene: 11. Germline V lookup: CDR1 SGHAT, CDR2 FQNNGV. CDR3 size: 15 residues. Data came from immunoSEQ multiplex PCR; TCRdb stores just in-frame clones and leaves some out. This sample yields about 190,000 clones, of which roughly 89% are seen a single time; 0.5% to 0.75% belongs to the top ten. The TCR comes from a man aged 45-65 years with acute or convalescent COVID-19. Input material: peripheral blood. The J gene is TRBJ2-7, the V gene TRBV11-2; 8 bases map to TRBD2. In DNA form, the CDR3 reads TGTGCCAGCAGCGCCCAGTCGGGACTAGTAGACGAGCAGTACTTC. Residues: CASSAQSGLVDEQYF.